This T cell receptor (beta chain) was identified during a study of CD8 T cells in Susac syndrome (dated by TCRdb to 2018 to 2020). Regarding the research as a whole: Whether CD8+ T cell activation and differentiation in Susac syndrome was antigen driven was tested using repertoire sequencing. What the study reported, not specific to this receptor: The number of individuals in the TCR sequencing and HLA analysis was acknowledged as relatively small.

RNA was extracted with the RNeasy kit and roughly 0.45 to 1 ug was reverse transcribed using random hexamers. The immunoSEQ multiplex PCR assay, covering 54 Vbeta and 13 Jbeta segments, was used to amplify TCR beta CDR3 regions. PCR amplification bias was corrected using a synthetic template baseline for primer optimization and computational correction. As for the original processing: Reads were annotated to V, D and J genes per IMGT and analyzed with immunoSEQ Analyzer, keeping only productive sequences. Clonality was computed as one minus Shannon entropy normalized by log2 of the number of productive unique sequences. For each patient and control, public and private clones were evaluated among the 100 most prevalent clones. Clones were defined as Susac-specific when absent from the healthy and MS cohorts, from fewer than 1,300 published viral clones and from other ImmuneACCESS disease sequences. Through fastp at Q25 and MiXCR, TCRdb rebuilt clones from the public reads, retaining in-frame beta chains. A single entry per CDR3 protein holds the most common genes and DNA from its merged rows. For this entry, the V and J calls and clone size follow TCRdb and not the study's own pipeline. The sample table contains more than 55,000 distinct CDR3 sequences; only one count was recorded for over 90% of them. The ten largest clones capture 0.1% to 0.12% of the sample.

Peripheral blood CD8+ and CD4+ T cells from healthy donors, Susac syndrome patients and multiple sclerosis patients were profiled by high-throughput TCR beta sequencing. The multiple sclerosis controls were treatment-naive patients who had stable or active relapsing-remitting disease and met the revised McDonald criteria. Bulk CD8+ and CD4+ T cells were purified by magnetic negative isolation, whereas CD8+ TEMRA cells were enriched by FACS. Blood was collected in EDTA tubes and processed within 24 hours, with PBMCs isolated through density gradient centrifugation. PBMCs intended for TCR sequencing were cryopreserved in liquid nitrogen and thawed later in a water bath at 37 degrees C. The sorted or isolated CD4+, CD8+ and CD8+ TEMRA cells reached a purity of at least 90%. CDR1 MDHEN and CDR2 SYDVKM were looked up in the germline V gene. The CDR3 runs 15 residues from the cysteine to the phenylalanine. Just the 45-base CDR3 DNA is kept, in frame starting at base 1.

Notes on this clonotype: What antigen it recognizes has not been identified. No much larger clone exists at a distance of one base, and base qualities are not known.

The sequenced sample was CD4+ T cells from PBMCs. The chain is made from TRBV28 and TRBJ2-5, with 7 middle bases fitting TRBD1. This TCR was recovered from a human donor with multiple sclerosis. The encoded CDR3 is CTTGASTASQETQYF. The nucleotide sequence reads TGTACCACAGGGGCGTCAACTGCGTCCCAAGAGACCCAGTACTTC.